Sequencing of this T cell receptor (beta chain) was carried out in a study of blood T cells in healthy people across ages. The authors ran a second PCR of 7 to 11 cycles using a sample-barcoded 5' primer and a J-beta primer mix. Via MiXCR, TCRdb re-called the 5' RACE reads, giving one row per CDR3 protein. The data show 750,000 to 950,000 distinct CDR3 sequences, with 25% to 35% seen just once and more than 8.5% held by the top ten. The sample holds many counts of this clonotype. Antigen specificity is unknown. General observations from the study: A roughly linear fall in TCR beta diversity per million T cells was seen with increasing age.

Germline assignment: CDR1 SGHTA and CDR2 FQGNSA. The CDR3 runs 13 residues. V shed 8 bases and J shed 0 bases, with 9 bases lying between them. The same sample was also studied in work on T cells of mothers and their children. As that report states: Samples were obtained from a few healthy Caucasian mothers and their six children. Per child, around 2.9 million TCR beta CDR3 reads were obtained, against over 9 million per mother.

This chain connects TRBV7-2 to TRBJ2-3; no clear D gene. The sequenced sample consisted of blood. The sequence was collected from a woman aged 40 to 50 in good health. CDR3 in DNA: TGTGCCAGCTCACCACTGAGCACAGATACGCAGTATTTT. This translates into CASSPLSTDTQYF.